The clone carrying this TCR beta chain was seen a few times. In the original analysis: From reference gene primer amplification, estimates of nucleated cell counts were derived. The data were produced by immunoSEQ multiplex PCR, yet TCRdb's version contains in-frame clones alone and is incomplete. The DNA gave D and trimming, while V, J and clone size come from that table. The sample records 200,000 to 250,000 clones, 70% to 90% being singletons. This sample stems from a study of blood T cell repertoires in COVID-19. Across the study: There were acute and convalescent COVID-19 samples, and they came from the United States, Italy and Spain. The analysed material was cDNA or gDNA that came from T cells, B-cell-depleted T cells, or PBMCs.

V lost 10 bases to trimming and J lost 3 bases; unmatched junction nucleotides: 15. The CDR3 is made up of 16 amino acids. Germline assignment: CDR1 MRHNA and CDR2 SNTAGT. The rearrangement uses TRBV6-4 and TRBJ1-5; 7 bases agree with TRBD1. The source material was peripheral blood. The receptor comes from an elderly woman with acute or convalescent COVID-19. The CDR3 loop is CATYPVPTGHNQPQHF. In nucleotides, the CDR3 is TGTGCCACCTACCCCGTTCCGACAGGGCACAATCAGCCCCAGCATTTT.